The 6 T cell receptor beta chains in this list originate from one sample, sequenced in a study of PD-1 blockade in mismatch repair-deficient tumors. TCRdb's copy holds only in-frame clones and misses some; the assay was immunoSEQ multiplex PCR. The sample contains 100,000 or so clones, 82% of which appear only once. This sample comprised peripheral blood, obtained roughly 36 weeks after starting pembrolizumab. The receptors were sampled from an adult with mismatch repair-deficient cancer.

The chain uses TRBV7-8 and TRBJ1-1, with a possible D match to TRBD1 (5 bases). This CDR3 is built from 13 residues. Trimming shortened V by 0 bases and J by 4 bases, and 6 bases separated the two germline ends. The V gene's germline CDR1 is SGHVS and CDR2 FQNEAQ. The CDR3 loop reads CASSLAQGTEAFF. As DNA, the CDR3 is TGTGCCAGCAGCTTAGCCCAGGGCACTGAAGCTTTCTTT. Drawing the rest from reference TRBV7-8 and TRBJ1-1, the complete variable domain is GAGVSQSPRYKVAKRGQDVALRCDPISGHVSLFWYQQALGQGPEFLTYFQNEAQLDKSGLPSDRFFAERPEGSVSTLKIQRTQQEDSAVYLCASSLAQGTEAFFGQGTRLTVV.

The V and J genes are TRBV19 and TRBJ1-1; TRBD1 matches at 9 bases. V lost 1 base, J lost 10 bases, and 7 bases stayed unmatched. In germline, CDR1 is LNHDA, CDR2 SQIVND (reference sequence). The CDR3 is 14 residues long. DNA of the CDR3: TGTGCCAGTAGTATAGCTCCGGGACAGGGTGTAGCTTTCTTT. This gives the protein CASSIAPGQGVAFF.

The V call is TRBV6-6, the J call TRBJ2-7, with TRBD2 matching 14 bases. The germline V gene encodes CDR1 MNHNY and CDR2 SVGAGI (reference sequence). There are 15 residues in the CDR3. Trimming removed 6 bases from V and 1 base from J; junction bases left unmatched: 2. The CDR3, as DNA: TGTGCCAGCAGGGGACTAGCGGGAGTATCCTACGAGCAGTACTTC. Residues: CASRGLAGVSYEQYF.

V gene TRBV30 combines with J gene TRBJ1-2, with TRBD1 matching 9 bases. This CDR3 spans 14 amino acids. The V and J ends lost 6 bases and 7 bases, in that order; junction bases with no gene match: 12. CDR1 GTSNPN and CDR2 SVGIG come from the germline V gene (reference sequence). The CDR3, as DNA: TGTGCCTGTAACACCGGGACAGGGACGAGTGGCTACACCTTC. It translates to CACNTGTGTSGYTF.

This clone was counted only a few times. The chain links TRBV7-9 to TRBJ1-5; D call uncertain. Trimming removed 1 base at V and 7 bases at J, with 11 bases between. This CDR3 is 14 amino acids long. Germline lookup yields CDR1 SEHNR and CDR2 FQNEAQ (reference sequence). CDR3 sequence: CASSLDWSVQPQHF. CDR3 nucleotide sequence: TGTGCCAGCAGCTTAGATTGGTCCGTACAGCCCCAGCATTTT. Filled out from reference TRBV7-9 and TRBJ1-5, the complete variable domain reads DTGVSQNPRHKITKRGQNVTFRCDPISEHNRLYWYRQTLGQGPEFLTYFQNEAQLEKSRLLSDRFSAERPKGSFSTLEIQRTEQGDSAMYLCASSLDWSVQPQHFGDGTRLSIL.

The rearrangement joins TRBV27 to TRBJ2-3, with D hard to call. V dropped 6 bases and J dropped 0 bases, with 10 bases sitting between them. The CDR3 length is 14 residues. Germline V gene data show CDR1 as MNHEY and CDR2 as SMNVEV (reference sequence). Here the CDR3 reads CASRPWGSTDTQYF. CDR3 nucleotides: TGTGCCAGCAGGCCCTGGGGAAGCACAGATACGCAGTATTTT.